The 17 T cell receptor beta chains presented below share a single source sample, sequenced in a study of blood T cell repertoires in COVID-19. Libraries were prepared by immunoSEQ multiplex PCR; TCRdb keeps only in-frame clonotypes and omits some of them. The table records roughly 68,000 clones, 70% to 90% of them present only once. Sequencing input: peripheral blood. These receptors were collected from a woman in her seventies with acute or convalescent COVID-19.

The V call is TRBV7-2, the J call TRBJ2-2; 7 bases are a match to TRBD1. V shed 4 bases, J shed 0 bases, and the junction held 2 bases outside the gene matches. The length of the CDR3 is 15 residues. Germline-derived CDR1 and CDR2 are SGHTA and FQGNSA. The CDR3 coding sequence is TGTGCCAGCAGCTACAGGGGACCGAACACCGGGGAGCTGTTTTTT. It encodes CASSYRGPNTGELFF.

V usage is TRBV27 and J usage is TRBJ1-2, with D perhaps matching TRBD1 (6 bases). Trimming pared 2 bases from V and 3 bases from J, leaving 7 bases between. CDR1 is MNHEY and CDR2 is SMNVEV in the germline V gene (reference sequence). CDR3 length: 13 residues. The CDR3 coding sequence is TGTGCCAGCAGTTTAGGGGGCTACTATGGCTACACCTTC. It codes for CASSLGGYYGYTF.

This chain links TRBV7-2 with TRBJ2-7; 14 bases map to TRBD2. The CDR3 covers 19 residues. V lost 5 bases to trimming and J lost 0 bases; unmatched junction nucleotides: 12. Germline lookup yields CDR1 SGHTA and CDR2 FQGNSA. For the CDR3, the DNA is TGTGCCAGCAGCCCTCGCATAGGGACTAGCGGGAGTGGCTCCTACGAGCAGTACTTC. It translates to CASSPRIGTSGSGSYEQYF.

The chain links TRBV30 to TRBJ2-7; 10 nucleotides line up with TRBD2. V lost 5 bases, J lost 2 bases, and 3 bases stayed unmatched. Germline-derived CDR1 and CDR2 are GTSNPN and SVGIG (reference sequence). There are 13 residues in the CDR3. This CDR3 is CAWQLAGPYEQYF. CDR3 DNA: TGTGCCTGGCAACTAGCGGGACCCTACGAGCAGTACTTC. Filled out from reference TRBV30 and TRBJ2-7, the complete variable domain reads SQTIHQWPATLVQPVGSPLSLECTVEGTSNPNLYWYRQAAGRGLQLLFYSVGIGQISSEVPQNLSASRPQDRQFILSSKKLLLSDSGFYLCAWQLAGPYEQYFGPGTRLTVT.

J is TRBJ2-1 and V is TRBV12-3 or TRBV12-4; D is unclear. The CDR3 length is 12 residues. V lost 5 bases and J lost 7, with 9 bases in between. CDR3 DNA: TGTGCCAGCAGTCTTACTAAAAATGAGCAGTTCTTC. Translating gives CASSLTKNEQFF.

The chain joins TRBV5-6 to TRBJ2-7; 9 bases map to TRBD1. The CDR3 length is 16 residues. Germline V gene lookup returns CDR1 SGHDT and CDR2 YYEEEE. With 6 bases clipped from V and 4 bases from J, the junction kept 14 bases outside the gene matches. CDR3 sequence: CASTRRAGGQGYEQYF. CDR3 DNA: TGTGCCAGCACCCGTAGGGCCGGGGGACAGGGTTACGAGCAGTACTTC.

CDR3 bases: TGTGCCAGCAGCCAAAGACTAGCGGGGAACGACGAGCAGTACTTC. This sequence encodes CASSQRLAGNDEQYF. The rearrangement links TRBV7-2 to TRBJ2-7, with 11 bases fitting TRBD2. The germline gives CDR1 SGHTA, CDR2 FQGNSA. The V segment lost 5 bases and the J segment 5 bases; nucleotides outside the gene matches: 8. The CDR3 consists of 15 residues.

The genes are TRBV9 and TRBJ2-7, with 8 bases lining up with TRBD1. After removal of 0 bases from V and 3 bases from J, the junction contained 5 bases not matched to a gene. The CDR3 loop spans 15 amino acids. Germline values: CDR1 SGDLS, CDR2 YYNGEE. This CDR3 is CASSVGGQDFYEQYF. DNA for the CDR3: TGTGCCAGCAGCGTAGGGGGACAGGACTTCTACGAGCAGTACTTC.

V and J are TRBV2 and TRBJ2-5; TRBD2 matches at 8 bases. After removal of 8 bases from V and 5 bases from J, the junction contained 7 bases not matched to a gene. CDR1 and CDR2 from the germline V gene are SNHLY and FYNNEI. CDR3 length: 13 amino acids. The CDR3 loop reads CASVSGSLETQYF. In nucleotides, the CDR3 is TGTGCCAGCGTCAGCGGGAGTCTGGAGACCCAGTACTTC.

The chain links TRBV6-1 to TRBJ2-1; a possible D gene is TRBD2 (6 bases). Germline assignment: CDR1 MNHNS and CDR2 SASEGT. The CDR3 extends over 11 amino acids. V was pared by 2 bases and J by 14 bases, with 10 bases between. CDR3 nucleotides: TGTGCCAGCAGTGAATGGTGGGAGGAGTTCTTC. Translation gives CASSEWWEEFF.

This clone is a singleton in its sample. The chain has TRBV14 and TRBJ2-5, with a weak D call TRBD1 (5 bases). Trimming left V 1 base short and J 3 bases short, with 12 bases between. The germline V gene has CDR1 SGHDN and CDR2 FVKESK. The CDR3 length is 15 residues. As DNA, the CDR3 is TGTGCCAGCAGCCAAGTGAAGACAGAGGAAGAGACCCAGTACTTC. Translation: CASSQVKTEEETQYF. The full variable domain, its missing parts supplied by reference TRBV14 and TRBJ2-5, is EAGVTQFPSHSVIEKGQTVTLRCDPISGHDNLYWYRRVMGKEIKFLLHFVKESKQDESGMPNNRFLAERTGGTYSTLKVQPAELEDSGVYFCASSQVKTEEETQYFGPGTRLLVL.

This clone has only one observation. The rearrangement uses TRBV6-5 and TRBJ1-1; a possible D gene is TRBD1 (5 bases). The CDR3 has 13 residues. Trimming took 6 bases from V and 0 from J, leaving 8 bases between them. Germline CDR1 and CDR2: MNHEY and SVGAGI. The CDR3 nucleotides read TGTGCCAGCAGGGACAATCTGAACACTGAAGCTTTCTTT. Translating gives CASRDNLNTEAFF.

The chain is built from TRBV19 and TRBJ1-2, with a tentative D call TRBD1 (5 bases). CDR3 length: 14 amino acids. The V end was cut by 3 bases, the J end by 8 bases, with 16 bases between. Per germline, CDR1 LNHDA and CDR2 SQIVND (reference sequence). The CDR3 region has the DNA TGTGCCAGTAGTATGGGAAGGCAGGGCGAGGGCTACACCTTC. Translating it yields CASSMGRQGEGYTF.

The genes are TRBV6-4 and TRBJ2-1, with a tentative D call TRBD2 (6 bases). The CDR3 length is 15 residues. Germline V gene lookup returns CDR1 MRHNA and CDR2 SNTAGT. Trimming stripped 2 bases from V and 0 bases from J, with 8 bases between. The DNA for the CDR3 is TGTGCCAGCAGTGACCGGAGGGACTCCTACAATGAGCAGTTCTTC. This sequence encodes CASSDRRDSYNEQFF.

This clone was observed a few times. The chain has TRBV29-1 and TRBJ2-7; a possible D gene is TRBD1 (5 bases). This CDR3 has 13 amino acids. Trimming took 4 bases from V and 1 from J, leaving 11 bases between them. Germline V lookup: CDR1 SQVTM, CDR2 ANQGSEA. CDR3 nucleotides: TGCAGCGTTGGGCAGGGCCATTCCTACGAGCAGTACTTC. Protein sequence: CSVGQGHSYEQYF.

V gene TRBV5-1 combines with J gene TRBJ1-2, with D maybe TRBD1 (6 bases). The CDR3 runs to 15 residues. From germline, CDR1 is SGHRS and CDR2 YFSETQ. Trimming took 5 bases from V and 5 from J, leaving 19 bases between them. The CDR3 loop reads CASRTGQSNLYGYTF. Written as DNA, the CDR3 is TGCGCCAGCAGAACTGGACAGTCAAATCTTTATGGCTACACCTTC.

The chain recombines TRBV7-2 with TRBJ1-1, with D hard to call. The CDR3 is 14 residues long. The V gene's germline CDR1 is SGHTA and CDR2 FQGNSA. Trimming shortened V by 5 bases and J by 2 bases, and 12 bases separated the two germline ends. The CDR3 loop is CASSPSRRNTEAFF. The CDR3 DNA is TGTGCCAGCAGCCCGAGTCGTAGAAACACTGAAGCTTTCTTT. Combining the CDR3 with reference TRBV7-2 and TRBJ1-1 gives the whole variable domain GAGVSQSPSNKVTEKGKDVELRCDPISGHTALYWYRQSLGQGLEFLIYFQGNSAPDKSGLPSDRFSAERTGGSVSTLTIQRTQQEDSAVYLCASSPSRRNTEAFFGQGTRLTVV.